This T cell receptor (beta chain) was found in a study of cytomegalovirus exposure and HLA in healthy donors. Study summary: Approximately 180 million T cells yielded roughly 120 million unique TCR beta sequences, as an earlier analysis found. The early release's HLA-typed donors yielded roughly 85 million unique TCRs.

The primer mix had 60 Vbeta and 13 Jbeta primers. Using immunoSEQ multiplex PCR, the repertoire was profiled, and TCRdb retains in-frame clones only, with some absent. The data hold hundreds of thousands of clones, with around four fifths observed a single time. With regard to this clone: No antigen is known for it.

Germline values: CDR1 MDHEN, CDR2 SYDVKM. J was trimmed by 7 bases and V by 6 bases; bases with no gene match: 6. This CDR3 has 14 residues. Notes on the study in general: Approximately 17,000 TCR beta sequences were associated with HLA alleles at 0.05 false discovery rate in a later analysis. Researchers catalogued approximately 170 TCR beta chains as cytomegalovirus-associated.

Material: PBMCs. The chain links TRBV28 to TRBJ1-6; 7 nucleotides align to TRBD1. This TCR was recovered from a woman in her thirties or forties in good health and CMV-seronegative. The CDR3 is CASRPGTVNSPLHF. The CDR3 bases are TGTGCCAGCAGACCCGGGACAGTGAATTCACCCCTCCACTTT.